This entry lists 24 T cell receptor beta chains sequenced from one sample in a study of shared clonotypes between healthy human individuals. Data came from immunoSEQ multiplex PCR; TCRdb stores just in-frame clones and leaves some out. Among around 1.9 million clones, roughly 91% were seen once, and the ten largest hold more than 1.5%. Naive CD8 cells comprised CD45RO-negative, CCR7-positively selected cells, excluding terminally differentiated effector memory CD45RA+ cells. The sequenced material came from naive CD8+ T cells from PBMCs. These receptor sequences come from a man between 18 and 35 years old in good health. Some clones in this sample may be carry-over from other donors' samples.

The rearrangement joins TRBV2 to TRBJ1-5; 7 nucleotides agree with TRBD1. The germline gives CDR1 SNHLY, CDR2 FYNNEI. The CDR3 extends over 13 amino acids. The trim removed 6 bases at V and 4 bases at J, leaving 3 bases unmatched. The DNA of the CDR3 is TGTGCCAGCAGACCGGGACAGAATCAGCCCCAGCATTTT. Its protein is CASRPGQNQPQHF.

The table lists this clone with a count of one. This chain links TRBV10-3 with TRBJ2-7; D perhaps matches TRBD2 (6 bases). In germline, CDR1 is ENHRY, CDR2 SYGVKD. CDR3 length: 15 residues. V lost 6 bases and J lost 1, with 16 bases in between. The CDR3 bases are TGTGCCATCAGCGGATGGCGGGAAAAGTCCTACGAGCAGTACTTC. Its protein product is CAISGWREKSYEQYF.

The chain employs TRBV14 and TRBJ2-5; D is undetermined. The CDR3 loop spans 14 amino acids. Germline V gene data show CDR1 as SGHDN and CDR2 as FVKESK. V lost 4 bases and J 5 bases, leaving 14 bases between the germline ends. This chain's CDR3 is CASSPELAVETQYF. CDR3 in DNA: TGTGCCAGCAGCCCGGAGTTGGCTGTTGAGACCCAGTACTTC.

The DNA for the CDR3 is TGTGCCAGCAGCCAGAGAGAGGGGTCTACTGAAGCTTTCTTT. It is translated as CASSQREGSTEAFF. The chain couples TRBV5-4 to TRBJ1-1; a weak D match, TRBD1 (5 bases). V lost 4 bases to trimming and J lost 5 bases, with 15 bases between them. The germline gives CDR1 SGHNT, CDR2 YYREEE (reference sequence). The CDR3 sequence is 14 residues long.

The gene calls are TRBV30 and TRBJ1-2, with D unresolved. V lost 7 bases, J lost 0 bases, and 12 bases lay in between. The V gene's germline CDR1 is GTSNPN and CDR2 SVGIG (reference sequence). The CDR3 is made up of 13 amino acids. The CDR3 sequence: CASERASNYGYTF. Written as DNA, the CDR3 is TGTGCCTCGGAGCGGGCGTCTAACTATGGCTACACCTTC.

This clone was seen once. The chain links TRBV9 to TRBJ2-3; 8 bases are shared with TRBD2. This CDR3 contains 15 residues. V trimming: 7 bases; J trimming: 3 bases; junction bases outside the gene matches: 10. CDR1 and CDR2 (germline): SGDLS, YYNGEE. The CDR3 region is CASRRSGSQTDTQYF. Written as DNA, the CDR3 is TGTGCCAGCCGACGGAGCGGGAGCCAGACAGATACGCAGTATTTT.

The chain recombines TRBV27 with TRBJ2-1, with TRBD2 matching 8 bases. There are 14 residues in the CDR3. Germline trimming cut 4 bases from V and 6 bases from J; bases unmatched to any gene: 5. Germline V gene data show CDR1 as MNHEY and CDR2 as SMNVEV (reference sequence). The CDR3 DNA follows: TGTGCCAGCAGTTATTCGGGACTAGGCAATGAGCAGTTCTTC. Protein: CASSYSGLGNEQFF.

This chain uses TRBV7-9 with TRBJ2-1, with D maybe TRBD1 (6 bases). This CDR3 is built from 16 residues. Deletions cut 5 bases from V and 5 bases from J, with 19 bases between. The V gene's germline CDR1 is SEHNR and CDR2 FQNEAQ (reference sequence). The CDR3 sequence: CASSVWTEKGNNEQFF. In nucleotides, the CDR3 is TGTGCCAGCAGCGTATGGACAGAGAAAGGGAACAATGAGCAGTTCTTC.

This chain joins TRBV27 and TRBJ1-5; 7 nucleotides agree with TRBD1. Per germline, CDR1 MNHEY and CDR2 SMNVEV (reference sequence). The CDR3 is made up of 17 amino acids. Germline trimming cut 6 bases from V and 2 bases from J; bases unmatched to any gene: 13. The CDR3 is CASSPGRDSGGNQPQHF. The CDR3 bases are TGTGCCAGCAGCCCAGGACGGGACAGCGGTGGCAATCAGCCCCAGCATTTT.

J is TRBJ1-5 and V is TRBV4-2; 8 bases agree with TRBD1. Unmatched junction bases numbered 0, after V lost 0 bases and J lost 5 bases. The germline V gene encodes CDR1 LGHNA and CDR2 YNFKEQ. The length of the CDR3 is 14 residues. The CDR3 DNA follows: TGTGCCAGCAGCCAAGAACAGGGGGATCAGCCCCAGCATTTT. Its protein is CASSQEQGDQPQHF.

J is TRBJ2-1 and V is TRBV5-6; TRBD2 is a possible D gene (5 bases). Trimming left V 4 bases short and J 0 bases short, with 8 bases between. This CDR3 is built from 14 residues. Germline V lookup: CDR1 SGHDT, CDR2 YYEEEE. CDR3 DNA: TGTGCCAGCAGCAGACGGGACTCCTACAATGAGCAGTTCTTC. Its translation is CASSRRDSYNEQFF.

This clone appeared a single time. The rearrangement joins TRBV27 to TRBJ2-4, with D tentatively TRBD1 (5 bases). This CDR3 is built from 16 residues. Trimming took off 5 bases at V and 0 bases at J, with 14 bases between the two ends. CDR1 and CDR2 from the germline V gene are MNHEY and SMNVEV (reference sequence). CDR3 nucleotide sequence: TGTGCCAGCAGTCCGTGGGGCAGCCTAGCCAAAAACATTCAGTACTTC. It codes for CASSPWGSLAKNIQYF.

The V and J genes are TRBV27 and TRBJ2-1, with TRBD2 matching over 12 bases. J lost 7 bases, V lost 5 bases, and 9 bases had no gene match. CDR1 is MNHEY, CDR2 SMNVEV, per germline (reference sequence). The CDR3 extends over 16 amino acids. CDR3: CASSATLAGGGNEQFF. The CDR3 DNA is TGTGCCAGCAGTGCTACACTAGCGGGGGGTGGGAATGAGCAGTTCTTC.

This clone was seen a single time. The chain links TRBV6-1 to TRBJ2-1; D is perhaps TRBD1 or TRBD2 (5 bases each). CDR1 and CDR2 (germline): MNHNS, SASEGT. The CDR3 consists of 12 residues. V lost 1 base and J lost 16, with 14 bases in between. CDR3 nucleotides: TGTGCCAGCAGTGAAGGTTGGGACGACGGATTCTTC. Translating gives CASSEGWDDGFF.

This clone was observed a few times. V gene TRBV7-9 combines with J gene TRBJ1-2; maybe TRBD1 (6 bases). Trimming removed 1 base from V and 5 bases from J, with 14 bases in between. The CDR3 sequence is 15 residues long. The V gene's germline CDR1 is SEHNR and CDR2 FQNEAQ (reference sequence). This chain's CDR3 is CASSLERQGPYGYTF. The DNA for the CDR3 is TGTGCCAGCAGCTTAGAGCGGCAGGGGCCGTATGGCTACACCTTC. The full variable domain, in which reference TRBV7-9 and TRBJ1-2 provide the parts outside the CDR3, is DTGVSQNPRHKITKRGQNVTFRCDPISEHNRLYWYRQTLGQGPEFLTYFQNEAQLEKSRLLSDRFSAERPKGSFSTLEIQRTEQGDSAMYLCASSLERQGPYGYTFGSGTRLTVV.

The chain is built from TRBV7-2 and TRBJ2-7, with D maybe TRBD1 (6 bases). The V and J ends lost 1 base and 2 bases respectively, with 12 bases between them. CDR3 size: 15 residues. Germline CDR1 and CDR2: SGHTA and FQGNSA. The CDR3 sequence is CASSLDPGVTYEQYF. CDR3 DNA sequence: TGTGCCAGCAGCTTAGATCCAGGGGTGACCTACGAGCAGTACTTC. Drawing the rest from reference TRBV7-2 and TRBJ2-7, the complete variable domain is GAGVSQSPSNKVTEKGKDVELRCDPISGHTALYWYRQSLGQGLEFLIYFQGNSAPDKSGLPSDRFSAERTGGSVSTLTIQRTQQEDSAVYLCASSLDPGVTYEQYFGPGTRLTVT.

For this clone: The sample has other DNA sequences that encode this CDR3 too. V gene TRBV7-9 combines with J gene TRBJ2-2, with D perhaps being TRBD1 or TRBD2 (5 bases each). CDR3 length: 15 residues. The germline V gene has CDR1 SEHNR and CDR2 FQNEAQ (reference sequence). V was clipped by 5 bases and J by 2 bases, with 12 bases between them. This chain's CDR3 is CASSPRGTNTGELFF. The CDR3 DNA reads TGTGCCAGCAGCCCCCGGGGCACCAACACCGGGGAGCTGTTTTTT.

The rearrangement uses TRBV5-6 and TRBJ2-7; 12 nucleotides agree with TRBD1. V was clipped by 3 bases and J by 4 bases; unmatched bases: 8. This CDR3 is built from 16 residues. Germline V gene lookup returns CDR1 SGHDT and CDR2 YYEEEE. The CDR3 reads CASSSGQGALIYEQYF. The CDR3 nucleotides read TGTGCCAGCAGCTCGGGACAGGGGGCCCTAATTTACGAGCAGTACTTC.

Concerning this clone itself: Other DNA sequences in this specimen translate into the identical CDR3. The chain is built from TRBV28 and TRBJ1-2; D unresolved. From germline, CDR1 is MDHEN and CDR2 SYDVKM. The CDR3 consists of 14 residues. V shed 3 bases and J shed 4 bases, with 12 bases lying between them. For the CDR3, the DNA is TGTGCCAGCAGTTTTCGGGGAGGCGGCTATGGCTACACCTTC. The encoded protein is CASSFRGGGYGYTF.

This chain joins TRBV27 and TRBJ2-7; TRBD1 aligns across 10 bases. The CDR3 spans 14 residues. The germline CDR1 and CDR2 sequences are MNHEY and SMNVEV (reference sequence). V trimming: 4 bases; J trimming: 6 bases; junction bases outside the gene matches: 6. CDR3 in amino acids: CASSYRTGGVEQYF. Here the CDR3 DNA reads TGTGCCAGCAGTTACAGGACAGGGGGGGTCGAGCAGTACTTC.

The V call is TRBV19, the J call TRBJ1-1; D is unclear. Germline values: CDR1 LNHDA, CDR2 SQIVND (reference sequence). The V gene lost 5 bases and the J gene lost 4 bases, with 8 bases spanning the gap. This CDR3 has 12 amino acids. The CDR3 bases are TGTGCCAGTAGTCTACCTTTCACTGAAGCTTTCTTT. Translating gives CASSLPFTEAFF.

This rearrangement joins TRBV6-6 to TRBJ1-5; D not certain. The V gene lost 2 bases and the J gene lost 4 bases, with 9 bases spanning the gap. The CDR3 spans 14 residues. Germline CDR1 and CDR2: MNHNY and SVGAGI (reference sequence). Written as DNA, the CDR3 is TGTGCCAGCAGTTACGAGGTAACAAATCAGCCCCAGCATTTT. Translated, it gives CASSYEVTNQPQHF.

V usage is TRBV10-3 and J usage is TRBJ1-2; 8 positions agree with TRBD1. The germline gives CDR1 ENHRY, CDR2 SYGVKD. This CDR3 contains 13 residues. V was pared by 10 bases and J by 4 bases, with 8 bases of the junction left unmatched. In DNA form, the CDR3 reads TGTGCCAGCTGGGGACAGGACTTCTATGGCTACACCTTC. This codes for CASWGQDFYGYTF.

The chain uses TRBV5-1 and TRBJ2-7, with D perhaps matching TRBD1 (7 bases). The CDR3 length is 15 residues. Germline-derived CDR1 and CDR2 are SGHRS and YFSETQ. Deletions cut 1 base from V and 2 bases from J, with 13 bases between. CDR3 nucleotide sequence: TGCGCCAGCAGCTTGCGGGGGACAGTGGCCTACGAGCAGTACTTC. Translating gives CASSLRGTVAYEQYF.